The source of this T cell receptor (beta chain) is a study of blood T cells in healthy people across ages. The donors, healthy Caucasians from Russia, were aged about 6 to 95. Isolation recovered at least 6 million PBMCs from every sample. With respect to this clonotype: What it recognizes is unknown.

Germline assignment: CDR1 SGHTA and CDR2 FQGNSA. The CDR3 extends over 15 amino acids. The V gene lost 1 base and the J gene lost 1 base, with 10 bases spanning the gap. The use of a sample-barcoded 5' primer and a J-beta primer mix characterized a second PCR of about 7 to 12 cycles. TCRdb used MiXCR to reprocess the 5' RACE reads, holding one entry per CDR3 protein. The sample shows about 1.4 million distinct CDR3 sequences, around 59% of them seen only once. Whole-study results and caveats: Long-lived donors carried more naive CD4+ cells and greater diversity than aged donors.

Sequenced sample: blood. The J gene is TRBJ2-5, the V gene TRBV7-2, with D possibly being TRBD2 (6 bases). This TCR derives from a man between 18 and 29 years old in good health. The CDR3 bases are TGTGCCAGCAGCTTAGTGACTAGAGCCCAAGAGACCCAGTACTTC. Translating gives CASSLVTRAQETQYF. The full variable domain, its missing parts supplied by reference TRBV7-2 and TRBJ2-5, is GAGVSQSPSNKVTEKGKDVELRCDPISGHTALYWYRQSLGQGLEFLIYFQGNSAPDKSGLPSDRFSAERTGGSVSTLTIQRTQQEDSAVYLCASSLVTRAQETQYFGPGTRLLVL.